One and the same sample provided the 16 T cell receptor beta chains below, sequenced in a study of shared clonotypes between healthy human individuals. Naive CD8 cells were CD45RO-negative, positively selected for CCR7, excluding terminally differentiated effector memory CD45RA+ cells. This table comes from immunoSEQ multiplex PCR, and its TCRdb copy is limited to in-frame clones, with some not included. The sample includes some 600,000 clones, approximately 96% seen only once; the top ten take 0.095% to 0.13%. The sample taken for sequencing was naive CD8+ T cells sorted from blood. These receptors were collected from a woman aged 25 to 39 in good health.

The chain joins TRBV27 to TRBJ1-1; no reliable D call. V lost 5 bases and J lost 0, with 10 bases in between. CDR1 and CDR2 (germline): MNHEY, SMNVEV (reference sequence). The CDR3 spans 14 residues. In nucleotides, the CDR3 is TGTGCCAGCAGTCCGTGGACGGTGAACACTGAAGCTTTCTTT. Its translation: CASSPWTVNTEAFF.

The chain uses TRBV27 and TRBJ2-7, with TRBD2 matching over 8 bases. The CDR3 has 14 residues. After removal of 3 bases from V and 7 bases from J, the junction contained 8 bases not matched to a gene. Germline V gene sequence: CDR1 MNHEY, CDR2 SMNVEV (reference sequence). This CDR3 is CASSFSGGGREQYF. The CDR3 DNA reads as TGTGCCAGCAGTTTTTCCGGGGGGGGCCGAGAGCAGTACTTC.

Here the CDR3 DNA reads TGTGCCAGCTCTTTAGCGGGAGGTTCCGAGCAGTACTTC. It specifies CASSLAGGSEQYF. The chain employs TRBV27 and TRBJ2-7, with 10 bases fitting TRBD2. Germline-derived CDR1 and CDR2 are MNHEY and SMNVEV (reference sequence). V shed 8 bases and J 6 bases; nucleotides not matched to a gene: 7. The CDR3 extends over 13 amino acids.

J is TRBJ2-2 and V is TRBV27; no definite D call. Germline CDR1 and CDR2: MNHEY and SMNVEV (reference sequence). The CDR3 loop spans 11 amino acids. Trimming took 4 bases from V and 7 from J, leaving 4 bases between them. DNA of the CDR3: TGTGCCAGCAGTTCCGGCGGGGAGCTGTTTTTT. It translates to CASSSGGELFF.

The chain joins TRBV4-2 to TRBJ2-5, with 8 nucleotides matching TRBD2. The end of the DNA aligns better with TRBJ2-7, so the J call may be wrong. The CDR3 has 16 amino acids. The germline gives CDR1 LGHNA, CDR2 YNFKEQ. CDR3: CASSQDSGSDAYEQYF. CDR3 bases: TGTGCCAGCAGCCAAGACAGCGGGAGTGATGCCTACGAGCAGTACTTC.

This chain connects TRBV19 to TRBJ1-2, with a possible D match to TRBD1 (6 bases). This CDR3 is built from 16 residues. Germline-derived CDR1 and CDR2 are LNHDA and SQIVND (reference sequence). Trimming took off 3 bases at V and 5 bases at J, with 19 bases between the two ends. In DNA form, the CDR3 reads TGTGCCAGTAGTATGGATGTCAGGGGCGCGAGATATGGCTACACCTTC. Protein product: CASSMDVRGARYGYTF. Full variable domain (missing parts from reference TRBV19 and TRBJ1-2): DGGITQSPKYLFRKEGQNVTLSCEQNLNHDAMYWYRQDPGQGLRLIYYSQIVNDFQKGDIAEGYSVSREKKESFPLTVTSAQKNPTAFYLCASSMDVRGARYGYTFGSGTRLTVV.

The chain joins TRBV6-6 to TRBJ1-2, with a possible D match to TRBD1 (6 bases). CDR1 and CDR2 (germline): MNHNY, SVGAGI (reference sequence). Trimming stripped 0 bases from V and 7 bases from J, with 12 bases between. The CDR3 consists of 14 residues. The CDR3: CASSYSERGAGYTF. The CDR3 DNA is TGTGCCAGCAGTTACTCGGAAAGGGGGGCTGGCTACACCTTC.

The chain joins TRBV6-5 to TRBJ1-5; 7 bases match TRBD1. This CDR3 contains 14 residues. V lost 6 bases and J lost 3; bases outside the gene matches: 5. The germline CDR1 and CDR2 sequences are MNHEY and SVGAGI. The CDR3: CASSPGTDNQPQHF. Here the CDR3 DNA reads TGTGCCAGCAGCCCTGGGACAGACAATCAGCCCCAGCATTTT.

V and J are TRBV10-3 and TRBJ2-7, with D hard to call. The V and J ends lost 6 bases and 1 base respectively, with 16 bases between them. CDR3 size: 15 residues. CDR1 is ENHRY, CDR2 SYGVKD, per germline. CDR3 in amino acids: CAISDFETPSYEQYF. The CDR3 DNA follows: TGTGCCATCAGCGATTTCGAGACGCCATCCTACGAGCAGTACTTC.

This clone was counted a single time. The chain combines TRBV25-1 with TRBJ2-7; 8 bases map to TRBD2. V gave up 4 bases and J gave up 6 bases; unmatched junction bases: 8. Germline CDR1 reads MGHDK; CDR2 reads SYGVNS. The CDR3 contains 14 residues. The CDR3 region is CASSGTPAGGEQYF. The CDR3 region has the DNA TGTGCCAGCAGTGGGACCCCGGCGGGAGGCGAGCAGTACTTC.

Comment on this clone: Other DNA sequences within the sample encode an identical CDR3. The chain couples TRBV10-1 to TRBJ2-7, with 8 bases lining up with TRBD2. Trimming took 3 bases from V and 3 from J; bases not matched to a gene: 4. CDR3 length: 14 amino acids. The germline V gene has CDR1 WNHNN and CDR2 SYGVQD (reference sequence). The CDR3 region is CASSDPSGSYEQYF. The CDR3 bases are TGCGCCAGCAGTGATCCCAGCGGGAGCTACGAGCAGTACTTC.

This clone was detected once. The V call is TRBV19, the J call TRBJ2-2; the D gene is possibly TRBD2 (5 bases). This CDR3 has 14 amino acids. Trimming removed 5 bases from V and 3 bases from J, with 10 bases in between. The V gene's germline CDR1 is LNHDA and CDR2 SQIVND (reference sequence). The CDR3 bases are TGTGCCAGTAGTTCCGAGGGAGACACCGGGGAGCTGTTTTTT. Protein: CASSSEGDTGELFF.

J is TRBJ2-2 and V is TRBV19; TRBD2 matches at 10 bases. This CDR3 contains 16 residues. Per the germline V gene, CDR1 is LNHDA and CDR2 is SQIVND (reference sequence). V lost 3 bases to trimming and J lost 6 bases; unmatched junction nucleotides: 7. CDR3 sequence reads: CASSIGVAGGAGELFF. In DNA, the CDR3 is TGTGCCAGTAGTATCGGGGTAGCGGGAGGCGCCGGGGAGCTGTTTTTT. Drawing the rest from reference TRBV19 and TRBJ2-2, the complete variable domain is DGGITQSPKYLFRKEGQNVTLSCEQNLNHDAMYWYRQDPGQGLRLIYYSQIVNDFQKGDIAEGYSVSREKKESFPLTVTSAQKNPTAFYLCASSIGVAGGAGELFFGEGSRLTVL.

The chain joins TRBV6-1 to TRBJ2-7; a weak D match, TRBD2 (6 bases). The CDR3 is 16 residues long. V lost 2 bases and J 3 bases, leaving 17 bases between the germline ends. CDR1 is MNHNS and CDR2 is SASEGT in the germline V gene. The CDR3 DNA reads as TGTGCCAGCAGTGAAATCGGGGCCGGGGGTCTCTACGAGCAGTACTTC. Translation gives CASSEIGAGGLYEQYF.

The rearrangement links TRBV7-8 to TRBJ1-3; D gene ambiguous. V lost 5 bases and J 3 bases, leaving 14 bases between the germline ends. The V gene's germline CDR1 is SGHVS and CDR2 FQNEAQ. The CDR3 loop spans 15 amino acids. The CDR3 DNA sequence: TGTGCCAGCAGCAAAACATTGGGTAGTGGAAACACCATATATTTT. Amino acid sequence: CASSKTLGSGNTIYF.

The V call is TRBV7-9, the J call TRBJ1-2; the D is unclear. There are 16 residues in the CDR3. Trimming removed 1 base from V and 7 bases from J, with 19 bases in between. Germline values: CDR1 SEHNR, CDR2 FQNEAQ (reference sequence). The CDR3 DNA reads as TGTGCCAGCAGCTTAGGGGATGGGATCATACGGGGTGGCTACACCTTC. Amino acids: CASSLGDGIIRGGYTF.